This is a list of T cell receptor beta chains from one sample in a study of metastatic and nonmetastatic thyroid tumors. With MiXCR, TCRdb reprocessed the PCR reads. Among around 35,000 clones listed, around 15% were seen once. Material: blood. Receptor source: a female donor with papillary thyroid cancer or a benign thyroid nodule (not recorded which). Some clones in this sample may be carry-over from other donors' samples. Both conserved end residues are part of each CDR3. The D gene is left open where the match is weak. A row's size may be missing; if present it is once, few, many or a size class.

d_gene,abundance,j_gene,v_gene,len,CDR3nt,CDR3aa
-,few,TRBJ1-2,TRBV6-1,16,TGTGCCAGCAGTGAAGGATACAGGGTCCCTACCTATGGCTACACCTTC,CASSEGYRVPTYGYTF
TRBD2,many,TRBJ2-3,TRBV12-3/TRBV12-4,15,TGTGCCAGCAGGTTGGGACTAGCGGGACCAGGTACGCAGTATTTT,CASRLGLAGPGTQYF
-,many,TRBJ2-1,TRBV12-3/TRBV12-4,10,TGTGCCAGCGCCTACAATGAGCAGTTCTTC,CASAYNEQFF
-,many,TRBJ2-5,TRBV9,16,TGTGCCAGCACCGAGGGGGCGGGAGAGCCTCAAGAGACCCAGTACTTC,CASTEGAGEPQETQYF
-,-,TRBJ1-4,TRBV7-8,14,TGTGCCAGCAGCAGTAGCGGAGGAAATGAAAAACTGTTTTTT,CASSSSGGNEKLFF
-,-,TRBJ1-5,TRBV28,12,TGTGCCAGCAGTTTGGTAAGTCAGCCCCAGCATTTT,CASSLVSQPQHF
-,many,TRBJ2-3,TRBV6-4,13,TGTGCCAGCAGTGACTCCCCGTTGGATACGCAGTATTTT,CASSDSPLDTQYF
TRBD1,many,TRBJ1-3,TRBV6-1,17,TGTGCCACTACCACCTTTGGACAGGGGGAAGGTGGAAACACCATATATTTT,CATTTFGQGEGGNTIYF
TRBD1,medium-sized,TRBJ1-6,TRBV20-1,14,TGCAGTTCTAGACGGGACAGGGTTAATTCACCCCTCCACTTT,CSSRRDRVNSPLHF
-,many,TRBJ2-1,TRBV28,13,TGTGCCAGCAGTTTGAGGGGGGTGGGTGAGCAGTTCTTC,CASSLRGVGEQFF
-,-,TRBJ2-7,TRBV20-1,12,TGCAGTGCGGAGTGGGGGCTCGACGATCAGTACTTC,CSAEWGLDDQYF
TRBD1,-,TRBJ2-7,TRBV6-5,18,TGTGCCAGCAGATACTCCGGGACAGGGGACGGCTTTACCTACGAGCAGTACTTC,CASRYSGTGDGFTYEQYF
-,medium-sized,TRBJ1-2,TRBV5-1,15,TGCGCCAGCAGACAAGACAAGGGGCGTTTTTATGGCTACACCTTC,CASRQDKGRFYGYTF
TRBD2,-,TRBJ2-2,TRBV4-2,17,TGTGCCAGCAGCCAAGGGGCTAGCGGGAGGCCTGAGGGGGAGCTGTTTTTT,CASSQGASGRPEGELFF
-,many,TRBJ2-2,TRBV20-1,12,TGCAGTGCTAGACAGAACACCGGGGAGCTGTTTTTT,CSARQNTGELFF
-,many,TRBJ2-7,TRBV7-9,13,TGTGCCAGCAGCCCCGGACCAACTCTCGAGCAGTACTTC,CASSPGPTLEQYF
-,many,TRBJ2-7,TRBV6-5,12,TGTGCCAGCAGTTACAGCCGGGACGAGCAGTACTTC,CASSYSRDEQYF
-,many,TRBJ2-1,TRBV20-1,15,TGCAGTGCGGACATACCACCGAGCTCCTACAATGAGCAGTTCTTC,CSADIPPSSYNEQFF
-,many,TRBJ2-7,TRBV6-1,15,TGTGCCAGCAGTAGGACGGGGGTAGCGGCGGGCGAGCAGTACTTC,CASSRTGVAAGEQYF
TRBD1,-,TRBJ1-6,TRBV6-2/TRBV6-3,19,TGTGCCAGCAGTTACGGGGCGGACAGGGGGAAGATGGATAATTCACCCCTCCACTTT,CASSYGADRGKMDNSPLHF
-,few,TRBJ2-2,TRBV6-5,13,TGTGCCAGCAGTTACAGGGGATCCGTGGAGCTGTTTTTT,CASSYRGSVELFF
-,many,TRBJ1-1,TRBV3-1,14,TGTGCCAGCAGCCATCAAGGGTTGAACACTGAAGCTTTCTTT,CASSHQGLNTEAFF
-,few,TRBJ2-3,TRBV28,16,TGTGCCAGCAGTCCAACTATCTGGAGTGTTAGAGATACGCAGTATTTT,CASSPTIWSVRDTQYF
-,many,TRBJ1-1,TRBV28,12,TGTGCCAGCACCCTGAGGGGTGTAAAAGCTTTCTTT,CASTLRGVKAFF
TRBD2,few,TRBJ2-7,TRBV11-2,16,TGTGCCTGCGGGTGGGGGCTAGCGGGGTATTTCTACGAGCAGTACTTC,CACGWGLAGYFYEQYF
TRBD1,medium-sized,TRBJ1-6,TRBV20-1,14,TGCAGTGCTTACCGACAGGGGGCGCATTCACCCCTCCACTTT,CSAYRQGAHSPLHF
-,-,TRBJ1-6,TRBV6-1,15,TGTGCAATCAGTGAAGGGCAGGGTGGTAATTCACCCCTCCACTTT,CAISEGQGGNSPLHF
-,-,TRBJ2-7,TRBV3-1,12,TGTGCCAGCAGCCAAGTCCGGAACGAGCAGTACTTC,CASSQVRNEQYF
TRBD1,many,TRBJ1-2,TRBV19,15,TGTGCCAGTAGTAGACACAGGGGATCCACCTATGGCTACACCTTC,CASSRHRGSTYGYTF
TRBD1,-,TRBJ1-1,TRBV19,15,TGTGCCAGTAGTTTTCAGGACAGGGGTAACACTGAAGCTTTCTTT,CASSFQDRGNTEAFF
-,many,TRBJ1-6,TRBV11-3,13,TGTGCCAGCAGCTCCAAACGGGGTTCACCCCTCCACTTT,CASSSKRGSPLHF
-,many,TRBJ2-1,TRBV4-2,15,TGTGCCAGCAGCTCCTTGACGGTCCCCTACAATGAGCAGTTCTTC,CASSSLTVPYNEQFF
-,many,TRBJ1-5,TRBV28,16,TGTGCCAGCAGTTTATCCCCCAGGGGTCGCAATCAGCCCCAGCATTTT,CASSLSPRGRNQPQHF
-,many,TRBJ1-5,TRBV7-2,15,TGTGCCAGCAGAAGGGGGGGCAGGATCAATCAGCCCCAGCATTTT,CASRRGGRINQPQHF
-,many,TRBJ2-6,TRBV19,12,TGTGCCACAGGCTCTGGGGCCAACGTCCTGACTTTC,CATGSGANVLTF
-,-,TRBJ2-7,TRBV5-1,13,TGCGCCAGCAGCTTGGACCAGGGCTACTATCAGTACTTC,CASSLDQGYYQYF
TRBD1,many,TRBJ1-5,TRBV5-1,18,TGCGCCAGCAGCTTCGACAGGGTACGAATTACTAGCAATCAGCCCCAGCATTTT,CASSFDRVRITSNQPQHF
-,many,TRBJ2-3,TRBV6-5,15,TGTGCCAGCAGTTATAGGGGGGAGAGAGCAGATACGCAGTATTTT,CASSYRGERADTQYF
TRBD2,many,TRBJ2-3,TRBV6-6,18,TGTGCCAGCAGGGGGGGGGCACCGGGACTAGCGGGAGGAGATACGCAGTATTTT,CASRGGAPGLAGGDTQYF
-,few,TRBJ2-7,TRBV28,12,TGTTCCAGCCAGTACAGGCCCTACGAGCAGTACTTC,CSSQYRPYEQYF
-,many,TRBJ2-6,TRBV6-4,15,TGTGCCAGCAGTGAGGACAGCTCTGGGGCCAACGTCCTGACTTTC,CASSEDSSGANVLTF
-,many,TRBJ1-1,TRBV9,15,TGTGCCAGCAGCGTAGTGGGGAGCGGTGGAGCTGAAGCTTTCTTT,CASSVVGSGGAEAFF
TRBD1,many,TRBJ1-1,TRBV20-1,14,TGCAGTGCACGGGACAGAACCTTTAACACTGAAGCTTTCTTT,CSARDRTFNTEAFF
-,many,TRBJ2-3,TRBV6-2/TRBV6-3,15,TGTGCCAGCAGTTACTCGGGGGGAGGCACAGATACGCAGTATTTT,CASSYSGGGTDTQYF
-,many,TRBJ1-4,TRBV7-9,16,TGTGCCAGCAGCTTAGGAATTGGGGGTTTGGATGAAAAACTGTTTTTT,CASSLGIGGLDEKLFF
-,few,TRBJ1-2,TRBV6-2/TRBV6-3,16,TGTGCCAGCAGTACCCCTCTCACGGGCAGCGACTATGGCTACACCTTC,CASSTPLTGSDYGYTF
-,many,TRBJ2-7,TRBV2,13,TGTGCCAGCAGTTCTGACGCCGGTGGCGAGCAGTACTTC,CASSSDAGGEQYF
TRBD2,many,TRBJ2-1,TRBV6-1,15,TGTGCCAGCAGACTAGCGGGATCGATTTTAAATGAGCAGTTCTTC,CASRLAGSILNEQFF
-,-,TRBJ2-5,TRBV19,15,TGTGCCAGTAGCATAGGGGCGGGAAGAAGGGAGACCCAGTACTTC,CASSIGAGRRETQYF
TRBD2,few,TRBJ2-7,TRBV5-1,12,TGCGCCAGCAGCTTGGCTAGCGGCGAGCAGTACTTC,CASSLASGEQYF
-,many,TRBJ2-1,TRBV6-1,14,TGTGCCAGCAGTGCCGACAGACCTTACAATGAGCAGTTCTTC,CASSADRPYNEQFF
-,many,TRBJ2-1,TRBV12-3/TRBV12-4,16,TGTGCCAGCAGTCCCCGACTAGTATATGGGTACAATGAGCAGTTCTTC,CASSPRLVYGYNEQFF
-,-,TRBJ1-1,TRBV12-3/TRBV12-4,13,TGTGCCAGCAGCAACGTTCAGGGGAATGAGGCTTTCTTT,CASSNVQGNEAFF
TRBD2,many,TRBJ2-3,TRBV9,16,TGTGCCAGCAGCTCCGCTTCTAGCGGGAGGTCAGATACGCAGTATTTT,CASSSASSGRSDTQYF
-,many,TRBJ1-2,TRBV30,12,TGTGCCTGGAGCCCACTGGGTACTGGCTACACCTTC,CAWSPLGTGYTF
TRBD1,-,TRBJ2-7,TRBV7-9,13,TGTGCCAGCAGAGACAGGGTTGGGGGCGAGCAGTACTTC,CASRDRVGGEQYF